Described below is a single T cell receptor (beta chain) sequence and its context. The sample is drawn from a study of radiation and T cells in renal cell carcinoma. This sample's time point: blood 4 weeks post-SBRT, at nephrectomy. As for treatment: 15 Gy SBRT to primary tumor, nephrectomy 4 weeks later. Nephrectomy followed 15 Gy stereotactic body radiation by 4 weeks. Serial blood draws occurred at baseline and 2 and 4 weeks post-SBRT. This renal cell carcinoma was of the clear cell type. Germline V CDR1 and CDR2: MDHEN, SYDVKM. Trimming cost V 1 base and J 9 bases, with 16 bases left between them. The CDR3 totals 14 residues. Profiled with immunoSEQ multiplex PCR; TCRdb holds only in-frame clones, not every one. The top ten hold about 11% of the sample, which has roughly 160,000 clones, 88% seen once.

This specimen was blood, taken from a patient whose treatment included radiotherapy and nephrectomy. This clonotype was sampled from a woman aged 50 to 60 with renal cell carcinoma. The chain joins TRBV28 to TRBJ2-7; D is unresolved. The DNA of the CDR3 is TGTGCCAGCAGTTTATCGACACGGCAACTCGGGCAGTACTTC. This sequence encodes CASSLSTRQLGQYF.